Listed below are T cell receptor beta chains from one sample, sequenced in a study of T cell repertoires in cytomegalovirus infection. Which antigens these TCRs recognize remains unknown. TCRdb reprocessed the reads with MiXCR, giving one entry per CDR3 protein. Of about half a million distinct CDR3 sequences listed, roughly 43% are singletons. The source was cultured PBMCs, collected from culture after CMV antigen stimulation. These receptors all stem from a human donor in good health (CMV status not recorded). Some clones in this sample may be carry-over from other donors' samples. Each CDR3 is given with its conserved first and last residue. A D gene is named only where the DNA matches it firmly. The size of a clone is reported for some rows only, either as once, few or many, or as a class for expanded clones.

>-|TRBV7-6|-|TRBJ2-1
CASSQLVGVVNEQFF
TGTGCCAGCAGCCAACTAGTAGGAGTTGTGAATGAGCAGTTCTTC
>-|TRBV6-2/TRBV6-3|TRBD2|TRBJ2-3
CASSYTSGNTDTQYF
TGTGCCAGCAGTTATACTAGCGGAAACACAGATACGCAGTATTTT
>-|TRBV10-3|-|TRBJ2-5
CAISETDMRETQYF
TGTGCCATCAGTGAGACGGACATGCGAGAGACCCAGTACTTC
>-|TRBV5-1|TRBD2|TRBJ2-2
CASSFLAGVRNTGELFF
TGCGCCAGCAGCTTCCTAGCGGGAGTTCGAAACACCGGGGAGCTGTTTTTT
>many|TRBV7-2|-|TRBJ2-5
CASSQIGGRRQETQYF
TGTGCCAGCAGCCAAATTGGGGGGAGGCGCCAAGAGACCCAGTACTTC
>-|TRBV4-3|-|TRBJ1-1
CASSFPVGNTEAFF
TGCGCCAGCAGCTTCCCCGTGGGGAACACTGAAGCTTTCTTT
>many|TRBV7-2|-|TRBJ1-1
CASSLSRQLNTEAFF
TGTGCCAGCAGCTTAAGTAGACAGTTGAACACTGAAGCTTTCTTT
>few|TRBV7-2|-|TRBJ2-3
CASTAFTDTQYF
TGTGCCAGCACGGCCTTCACAGATACGCAGTATTTT
>-|TRBV6-1|-|TRBJ2-1
CASSRLGEQFF
TGTGCCAGCAGTCGCCTCGGTGAGCAGTTCTTC
>-|TRBV12-3/TRBV12-4|TRBD1|TRBJ2-7
CASSPRGNYEQYF
TGTGCCAGCAGTCCCAGGGGGAACTACGAGCAGTACTTC
>-|TRBV7-9|TRBD1|TRBJ2-1
CASSFGQGLKNEQFF
TGTGCCAGCAGCTTTGGACAGGGTCTTAAGAATGAGCAGTTCTTC
>few|TRBV7-6|-|TRBJ2-5
CASSFLWGRTQYF
TGTGCCAGCAGCTTCCTTTGGGGTAGGACCCAGTACTTC
>-|TRBV12-3/TRBV12-4|-|TRBJ2-5
CASSKTPDAETQYF
TGTGCCAGCAGTAAGACTCCCGACGCGGAGACCCAGTACTTC
>-|TRBV7-2|-|TRBJ1-5
CASSLRSGSSNQPQHF
TGTGCCAGCAGCTTACGCTCAGGGTCGAGCAATCAGCCCCAGCATTTT
>once|TRBV10-3|TRBD2|TRBJ2-7
CAIRREGPYEQYF
TGTGCCATCAGGAGGGAGGGCCCCTACGAGCAGTACTTC
>-|TRBV7-2|-|TRBJ1-2
CASSLTRGVYGYTF
TGTGCCAGCAGCTTAACTAGGGGGGTGTATGGCTACACCTTC
>few|TRBV12-3/TRBV12-4|-|TRBJ1-3
CASSPGLSSGNTIYF
TGTGCCAGCAGCCCGGGACTCTCCTCTGGAAACACCATATATTTT
>-|TRBV7-2|TRBD1|TRBJ2-7
CASSSGTGAIEQYF
TGTGCCAGCAGCTCCGGGACAGGGGCGATCGAGCAGTACTTC
>few|TRBV7-2|-|TRBJ2-1
CASSLSTSNEQFF
TGTGCCAGCAGCTTATCTACCTCCAATGAGCAGTTCTTC
>-|TRBV6-6|-|TRBJ2-6
CATKSSGANVLTF
TGTGCCACCAAGTCCTCTGGGGCCAACGTCCTGACTTTC
>-|TRBV6-1|-|TRBJ1-2
CAVRVWGPGTEVYGDTF
-
>-|TRBV19|-|TRBJ1-5
CASSPLDRLNQPQHF
TGTGCCAGTAGTCCCCTGGACCGATTAAATCAGCCCCAGCATTTT
>few|TRBV7-2|-|TRBJ1-2
CASSLTGSNGYTF
TGTGCCAGCAGCTTAACAGGGAGTAATGGCTACACCTTC
>few|TRBV2|TRBD1|TRBJ2-3
CASNPGSPGGKDTQYF
TGTGCCAGCAACCCGGGGTCGCCAGGGGGCAAAGATACGCAGTATTTT
>many|TRBV7-9|TRBD1|TRBJ2-7
CASSLWTGGDREQYF
TGTGCCAGCAGCTTATGGACAGGGGGGGATCGCGAGCAGTACTTC
>-|TRBV11-2|-|TRBJ2-1
CASSSLGSPHNEQFF
TGTGCCAGCAGCTCCCTAGGAAGCCCCCACAATGAGCAGTTCTTC
>-|TRBV7-9|-|TRBJ2-7
CASSSLGATHEQYF
TGTGCCAGCAGCTCCCTAGGGGCAACCCACGAGCAGTACTTC
>few|TRBV7-2|TRBD1|TRBJ2-4
CASSLAGQAKNIQYF
TGTGCCAGCAGCTTAGCGGGACAGGCCAAAAACATTCAGTACTTC
>many|TRBV7-9|-|TRBJ1-1
CASTTGTLNTEAFF
TGTGCCAGCACCACCGGGACCCTGAACACTGAAGCTTTCTTT
>-|TRBV7-8|-|TRBJ2-6
CASSLLTGHSGANVLTF
TGTGCCAGCAGCTTACTTACAGGACACTCTGGGGCCAACGTCCTGACTTTC
>few|TRBV4-2|-|TRBJ1-1
CASRGGTHTEAFF
TGTGCCAGCAGGGGGGGGACTCACACTGAAGCTTTCTTT
>-|TRBV12-3/TRBV12-4|TRBD1|TRBJ1-5
CASSLFPTGNSNQPQHF
TGTGCCAGCAGTTTATTCCCGACAGGGAACAGCAATCAGCCCCAGCATTTT
>-|TRBV18|-|TRBJ1-5
CASSPAALGQPQHF
TGTGCCAGCTCACCCGCAGCCTTAGGTCAGCCCCAGCATTTT
>few|TRBV19|-|TRBJ1-5
CASSINDGGNQPQHF
TGTGCCAGTAGTATAAATGACGGAGGCAATCAGCCCCAGCATTTT
>-|TRBV10-2|TRBD2|TRBJ2-1
CASSGPTSGRSYNEQFF
TGCGCCAGCAGTGGGCCGACTAGCGGAAGGTCCTACAATGAGCAGTTCTTC
>-|TRBV7-9|-|TRBJ2-1
CASSLSLGRDSYNEQFF
TGTGCCAGCAGCTTAAGTCTGGGCAGGGACTCCTACAATGAGCAGTTCTTC
>few|TRBV7-6|TRBD2|TRBJ2-3
CASSFSGRAKDTQYF
TGTGCCAGCAGCTTCAGCGGGAGGGCCAAAGATACGCAGTATTTT
>-|TRBV7-4|-|TRBJ1-5
CASSLAGTTNQPQHF
TGTGCCAGCAGCTTAGCGGGGACAACCAATCAGCCCCAGCATTTT
>-|TRBV12-3/TRBV12-4|TRBD2|TRBJ2-1
CASSSRTSDDEQFF
TGTGCCAGCAGTTCTAGGACTAGTGACGATGAGCAGTTCTTC
>few|TRBV11-2|-|TRBJ2-7
CASSPRTATYEQYF
TGTGCCAGCAGCCCCCGGACAGCCACCTACGAGCAGTACTTC
>few|TRBV7-2|-|TRBJ1-1
CASSSGPTGLNTEAFF
TGTGCCAGCAGCTCCGGCCCTACAGGGTTGAACACTGAAGCTTTCTTT
>few|TRBV7-2|TRBD1|TRBJ1-1
CASRRSGQSNTEAFF
TGTGCCAGCAGGCGATCGGGACAGTCAAACACTGAAGCTTTCTTT
>-|TRBV7-2|TRBD2|TRBJ2-7
CASSSLAGGGSYEQYF
TGTGCCAGCAGCTCGCTCGCGGGGGGGGGCTCCTACGAGCAGTACTTC
>-|TRBV28|-|TRBJ1-4
CASSGRAWEKLFF
TGTGCCAGCAGTGGCAGGGCCTGGGAAAAACTGTTTTTT
>-|TRBV6-6|-|TRBJ1-5
CASSWAANQPQHF
TGTGCCAGCAGTTGGGCAGCCAATCAGCCCCAGCATTTT
>-|TRBV5-1|TRBD1|TRBJ2-5
CASSLTGQPTTQYF
TGCGCCAGCAGCTTGACGGGACAGCCCACGACCCAGTACTTC
>-|TRBV15|-|TRBJ2-7
CATSKPGRRDYEQYF
TGTGCCACCAGCAAACCGGGACGGAGGGACTACGAGCAGTACTTC
>few|TRBV10-3|-|TRBJ2-7
CAIYTRPRRNEQYF
TGTGCCATCTACACCCGCCCCCGACGAAACGAGCAGTACTTC
>few|TRBV27|-|TRBJ2-2
CASSLQGYGELFF
TGTGCCAGCAGTCTACAGGGTTACGGGGAGCTGTTTTTT
>-|TRBV7-2|-|TRBJ2-7
CASSPMFTATYEQYF
TGTGCCAGCAGCCCGATGTTTACGGCGACCTACGAGCAGTACTTC
>-|TRBV29-1|-|TRBJ2-3
CSVEGGADTQYF
TGCAGCGTTGAAGGGGGGGCGGATACGCAGTATTTT
>few|TRBV7-8|-|TRBJ2-5
CASSPRPRGTQETQYF
TGTGCCAGCAGCCCGCGGCCCCGGGGGACCCAAGAGACCCAGTACTTC
>many|TRBV7-2|-|TRBJ1-3
CASSLAGGGNTIYF
TGTGCCAGCAGCTTAGCGGGGGGAGGAAACACCATATATTTT